Presented here are 29 T cell receptor beta chains from one specimen sequenced in a study of T cell responses to AZD1222 COVID-19 vaccine. The assay was immunoSEQ multiplex PCR, and TCRdb's table has in-frame clones only and misses some. Altogether tens of thousands of clones are present, approximately 91% being singletons, with the ten largest covering around a fifth. Material: peripheral blood, obtained on day 0 of AZD1222 vaccination. The receptors were sampled from an adult in good health.

This chain connects TRBV6-1 to TRBJ2-3, with 7 bases lining up with TRBD2. With V trimmed by 6 bases and J by 1 base, 7 bases remained unmatched. This CDR3 contains 15 residues. Germline CDR1 reads MNHNS; CDR2 reads SASEGT. CDR3 protein: CASRTSGVGTDTQYF. The DNA of the CDR3 is TGTGCCAGCAGGACAAGCGGGGTTGGCACAGATACGCAGTATTTT.

The chain links TRBV2 to TRBJ2-5; D might be TRBD1 or TRBD2, each matching 5 bases. The V gene's germline CDR1 is SNHLY and CDR2 FYNNEI. The CDR3 covers 15 residues. V dropped 1 base and J dropped 3 bases, with 12 bases sitting between them. This CDR3 reads CASSEVPWGKETQYF. The CDR3 coding sequence is TGTGCCAGCAGTGAAGTCCCTTGGGGGAAAGAGACCCAGTACTTC.

V gene TRBV29-1 combines with J gene TRBJ1-5; 7 bases map to TRBD1. Germline values: CDR1 SQVTM, CDR2 ANQGSEA. V lost 6 bases to trimming and J lost 6 bases; unmatched junction nucleotides: 8. CDR3 length: 13 residues. DNA of the CDR3: TGCAGCGTAACAGGGGTTTCGGGTCAGCCCCAGCATTTT. Translation gives CSVTGVSGQPQHF.

CDR3 amino acids: CASSQQVGQTQYF. CDR3 nucleotides: TGTGCCAGCAGCCAACAGGTGGGACAGACCCAGTACTTC. The gene calls are TRBV14 and TRBJ2-5, with D possibly being TRBD1 or TRBD2 (5 bases each). In germline, CDR1 is SGHDN, CDR2 FVKESK. Trimming took off 2 bases at V and 6 bases at J, with 10 bases between the two ends. The CDR3 covers 13 residues.

This clone showed up just once. This rearrangement joins TRBV5-1 to TRBJ1-1; TRBD1 agrees at 9 bases. The CDR3 has 14 residues. The germline V gene encodes CDR1 SGHRS and CDR2 YFSETQ. V lost 3 bases to trimming and J lost 2 bases; unmatched junction nucleotides: 2. CDR3 nucleotides: TGCGCCAGCAGCTGGGGACAGGGTAACACTGAAGCTTTCTTT. Amino acids: CASSWGQGNTEAFF.

The chain joins TRBV19 to TRBJ1-1; a possible D gene is TRBD1 (5 bases). The CDR3 is 14 amino acids. Trimming cost V 3 bases and J 8 bases, with 16 bases left between them. Germline CDR1 and CDR2: LNHDA and SQIVND (reference sequence). The CDR3 sequence is CASSIVTVHKEAFF. The CDR3 DNA reads TGTGCCAGTAGTATTGTGACAGTACATAAGGAAGCTTTCTTT.

The rearrangement links TRBV12-5 to TRBJ2-4; 9 bases map to TRBD2. The V gene end was trimmed by 0 bases and the J gene end by 5 bases; junction bases not matched to a gene: 8. Germline V gene sequence: CDR1 LGHNT, CDR2 FRNRAP. The CDR3 covers 17 residues. This CDR3 is CASGLVLAGDEENIQYF. The CDR3 coding sequence is TGTGCTAGTGGTTTGGTCTTAGCGGGGGACGAGGAAAACATTCAGTACTTC. The whole variable domain, filled in from reference TRBV12-5 and TRBJ2-4, reads DARVTQTPRHKVTEMGQEVTMRCQPILGHNTVFWYRQTMMQGLELLAYFRNRAPLDDSGMPKDRFSAEMPDATLATLKIQPSEPRDSAVYFCASGLVLAGDEENIQYFGAGTRLSVL.

The chain links TRBV7-3 to TRBJ2-1; 7 bases are shared with TRBD2. This CDR3 is 17 amino acids long. Germline V gene sequence: CDR1 SGHTA, CDR2 FQGTGA. Unmatched junction bases numbered 11, after V lost 3 bases and J lost 3 bases. The CDR3 DNA is TGTGCCAGCAGCTTGGTCGGGGGAGGGTCCGACTACAATGAGCAGTTCTTC. Translating it yields CASSLVGGGSDYNEQFF.

This chain connects TRBV19 to TRBJ2-3; D gene uncertain. The CDR3 extends over 13 amino acids. V lost 8 bases and J lost 4, with 13 bases in between. CDR1 LNHDA and CDR2 SQIVND come from the germline V gene (reference sequence). The chain's CDR3 is CASSARPSDTQYF. In nucleotides, the CDR3 is TGTGCCAGTTCGGCTCGCCCTTCAGATACGCAGTATTTT.

The chain recombines TRBV18 with TRBJ2-3; D is undetermined. The germline gives CDR1 KGHSH, CDR2 LQKENI. The CDR3 loop spans 14 amino acids. Between the trimmed V and J ends, which lost 2 bases and 2 bases, there was a span of 8 bases. This CDR3 is CASSPAENTDTQYF. In nucleotides, the CDR3 is TGTGCCAGCTCACCAGCAGAAAACACAGATACGCAGTATTTT.

The J gene is TRBJ2-2, the V gene TRBV3-1 (or the pseudogene TRBV3-2), with a weak D call TRBD2 (6 bases). V lost 1 base, J lost 0 bases, and 9 bases lay in between. This CDR3 has 16 amino acids. Germline V CDR1 and CDR2: LGHDT, YNNKEL (reference sequence). CDR3 residues: CASSQVGGANTGELFF. CDR3 DNA sequence: TGTGCCAGCAGCCAAGTCGGGGGTGCGAACACCGGGGAGCTGTTTTTT.

This rearrangement joins TRBV5-4 to TRBJ1-2, with 9 bases fitting TRBD1. Germline values: CDR1 SGHNT, CDR2 YYREEE (reference sequence). The V and J ends lost 5 bases and 4 bases, in that order; junction bases with no gene match: 9. There are 15 residues in the CDR3. CDR3 residues: CASSRDRDSIYGYTF. The CDR3 nucleotides are TGTGCCAGCAGTCGGGACAGGGATAGTATCTATGGCTACACCTTC.

V usage is TRBV2 and J usage is TRBJ2-5; 8 bases fit TRBD2. The CDR3 has 14 residues. With 4 bases clipped from V and 4 bases from J, the junction kept 5 bases outside the gene matches. Germline values: CDR1 SNHLY, CDR2 FYNNEI. The CDR3 nucleotides read TGTGCCAGCAGTGTGGGACTAGAGAGAGAGACCCAGTACTTC. Protein sequence: CASSVGLERETQYF. Supplemented by reference TRBV2 and TRBJ2-5, the full variable domain reads EPEVTQTPSHQVTQMGQEVILRCVPISNHLYFYWYRQILGQKVEFLVSFYNNEISEKSEIFDDQFSVERPDGSNFTLKIRSTKLEDSAMYFCASSVGLERETQYFGPGTRLLVL.

This rearrangement joins TRBV2 to TRBJ2-3; D might be TRBD1 (5 bases). The germline gives CDR1 SNHLY, CDR2 FYNNEI. Trimming took 8 bases from V and 3 from J, leaving 21 bases between them. The CDR3 is made up of 16 amino acids. The CDR3 DNA reads as TGTGCCAGCGCCCGGTTACAGGCCGCGTTGACAGATACGCAGTATTTT. Encoded protein: CASARLQAALTDTQYF.

This rearrangement joins TRBV18 to TRBJ2-2; 7 positions agree with TRBD2. The V and J ends lost 3 bases and 2 bases, in that order; junction bases with no gene match: 15. This CDR3 has 19 residues. Germline V gene data show CDR1 as KGHSH and CDR2 as LQKENI. The CDR3 here is CASSPLGLGGGANTGELFF. The DNA of the CDR3 is TGTGCCAGCTCACCGCTCGGGCTTGGCGGGGGAGCCAACACCGGGGAGCTGTTTTTT.

V gene TRBV12-3 or TRBV12-4 combines with J gene TRBJ2-3; D may be TRBD1 (6 bases). This CDR3 contains 12 residues. V gave up 3 bases and J gave up 6 bases, with 7 bases separating them. The CDR3 nucleotides read TGTGCCAGCAGTTTTAGGGGGGATACGCAGTATTTT. Residues: CASSFRGDTQYF.

V and J are TRBV14 and TRBJ2-7, with TRBD1 identical over 10 bases. J gave up 6 bases and V 4 bases, and 18 bases lay outside the gene matches. Germline lookup yields CDR1 SGHDN and CDR2 FVKESK. There are 18 residues in the CDR3. The CDR3 is CASSRWGTKGQGRTEQYF. The CDR3 nucleotides are TGTGCCAGCAGCCGTTGGGGGACCAAGGGACAGGGGCGGACCGAGCAGTACTTC.

CDR3 sequence reads: CASSLVAGGPRRDEQFF. As DNA, the CDR3 is TGTGCCAGCAGCTTAGTAGCGGGGGGACCAAGGAGGGATGAGCAGTTCTTC. V and J are TRBV7-2 and TRBJ2-1; 10 nucleotides line up with TRBD2. Germline CDR1 is SGHTA and CDR2 is FQGNSA. V trimming: 1 base; J trimming: 8 bases; junction bases outside the gene matches: 11. This CDR3 contains 17 residues.

J is TRBJ1-5 and V is TRBV2; 7 bases match TRBD1. The junction had 5 bases not matched to a gene; V was cut back by 6 bases and J by 0 bases. CDR3 length: 15 residues. Germline loops: CDR1 SNHLY, CDR2 FYNNEI. In DNA, the CDR3 is TGTGCCAGCAGAGCACAGGGGAATAGCAATCAGCCCCAGCATTTT. Translation: CASRAQGNSNQPQHF.

The chain employs TRBV30 and TRBJ1-1; 8 nucleotides align to TRBD1. Trimming removed 4 bases from V and 3 bases from J; junction bases left unmatched: 13. Germline assignment: CDR1 GTSNPN and CDR2 SVGIG (reference sequence). The CDR3 contains 16 residues. The CDR3, as DNA: TGTGCCTGGAAGGTCGGGTCAGGGGGCTGGCACACTGAAGCTTTCTTT. Translated: CAWKVGSGGWHTEAFF.

The V call is TRBV5-1, the J call TRBJ2-3, with unresolved D. V lost 5 bases and J lost 3, with 10 bases in between. The CDR3 consists of 13 residues. The germline gives CDR1 SGHRS, CDR2 YFSETQ. CDR3 loop: CASRRWITDTQYF. DNA of the CDR3: TGCGCCAGCAGGCGTTGGATTACAGATACGCAGTATTTT.

The chain combines TRBV23-1 with TRBJ2-7, with D possibly being TRBD1 (5 bases). TRBV23-1 falls under the ORF class, with uncertain function. Trimming took off 3 bases at V and 1 base at J, with 13 bases between the two ends. The CDR3 has 15 amino acids. The CDR3 bases are TGCGCCAGCAGTCATCAGGACATCATGTCCTACGAGCAGTACTTC. Its translation: CASSHQDIMSYEQYF.

This chain uses TRBV5-4 with TRBJ2-7, with TRBD1 matching 8 bases. V shed 3 bases, J shed 6 bases, and the junction held 11 bases outside the gene matches. The length of the CDR3 is 15 residues. CDR1 SGHNT and CDR2 YYREEE come from the germline V gene (reference sequence). Here the CDR3 reads CASSWGQVIGGEQYF. The DNA of the CDR3 is TGTGCCAGCAGCTGGGGACAGGTCATCGGTGGCGAGCAGTACTTC.

The chain couples TRBV28 to TRBJ2-7, with 7 bases lining up with TRBD1. Trimming removed 6 bases from V and 3 bases from J; junction bases left unmatched: 8. This CDR3 comprises 14 residues. CDR1 MDHEN and CDR2 SYDVKM come from the germline V gene. The CDR3 region has the DNA TGTGCCAGCAGGGGATTCCAGGGGGTCTACGAGCAGTACTTC. It yields the protein CASRGFQGVYEQYF.

This rearrangement joins TRBV12-3 or TRBV12-4 to TRBJ1-1, with D uncertain. The V and J ends lost 6 bases and 1 base respectively, with 3 bases between them. This CDR3 spans 11 amino acids. In DNA, the CDR3 is TGTGCCAGCAGATCGAACACTGAAGCTTTCTTT. Its translation is CASRSNTEAFF.

V gene TRBV13 combines with J gene TRBJ2-1; D remains unclear. Per germline, CDR1 PRHDT and CDR2 FYEKMQ (reference sequence). The CDR3 is 16 residues long. V lost 1 base, J lost 0 bases, and 10 bases lay in between. The CDR3 loop is CASSLEGGTSYNEQFF. CDR3 DNA: TGTGCCAGCAGCTTAGAAGGCGGAACCTCCTACAATGAGCAGTTCTTC.

V and J are TRBV5-1 and TRBJ2-1; 8 bases agree with TRBD2. With V trimmed by 2 bases and J by 1 base, 8 bases remained unmatched. The CDR3 has 17 amino acids. The V gene's germline CDR1 is SGHRS and CDR2 YFSETQ. CDR3: CASSFLGSGGSYNEQFF. CDR3 DNA sequence: TGCGCCAGCAGCTTTCTAGGGAGCGGGGGTTCCTACAATGAGCAGTTCTTC.

V gene TRBV23-1 combines with J gene TRBJ1-3; the D is unclear. TRBV23-1 is identified as an open reading frame with a role that is uncertain. CDR3 length: 15 amino acids. V lost 5 bases and J lost 0, with 11 bases in between. The CDR3 bases are TGCGCCAGCAGTGAAAGGGAAGCCTCTGGAAACACCATATATTTT. Translating it yields CASSEREASGNTIYF.

The chain has TRBV14 and TRBJ2-1; 8 bases map to TRBD1. Germline V gene lookup returns CDR1 SGHDN and CDR2 FVKESK. The ends lost 4 bases at V and 10 bases at J; junction bases unmatched: 15. The CDR3 covers 16 residues. CDR3 DNA: TGTGCCAGCAGCCCACCCCGGGACAGGCCCGTGGTAGAGCAGTTCTTC. Protein product: CASSPPRDRPVVEQFF.